This TCR beta chain originates from a study of metastatic and nonmetastatic thyroid tumors. Across the study: Patients with malignant and benign thyroid disease provided blood and tumor or nodule tissue, whose repertoires were compared. Study-wide results and caveats: The reported finding was significantly higher TCR beta diversity in malignant thyroid tumors relative to benign nodules, in blood and tumor.

Deletions cut 4 bases from V and 2 bases from J, with 25 bases between. This CDR3 contains 19 residues. The germline gives CDR1 LGHNA, CDR2 YNFKEQ. In this sample, this clone turned up many times. What it binds is not known. Nobody among the patients had been given any treatment before thyroid surgery. In the original analysis: The study's classifier, a distant-metastasis tool for papillary thyroid cancer, was built using CDR3 differences across clinicopathological groups. MiXCR re-clonotyped the PCR reads for TCRdb. The V and J calls follow TCRdb's processing rather than the paper's. The sample lists over 15,000 clones, approximately 13% occurring once.

The sample taken for sequencing was tumor tissue. The chain combines TRBV4-2 with TRBJ2-3; D is unclear. This clonotype was sampled from a female donor with papillary thyroid cancer or a benign thyroid nodule (not recorded which). Some clones in this sample may be carry-over from other donors' samples. The CDR3 coding sequence is TGTGCCAGCAGCCTACTCGGGCTCCTTGCGAATCTCTCCACAGATACGCAGTATTTT. Protein: CASSLLGLLANLSTDTQYF.